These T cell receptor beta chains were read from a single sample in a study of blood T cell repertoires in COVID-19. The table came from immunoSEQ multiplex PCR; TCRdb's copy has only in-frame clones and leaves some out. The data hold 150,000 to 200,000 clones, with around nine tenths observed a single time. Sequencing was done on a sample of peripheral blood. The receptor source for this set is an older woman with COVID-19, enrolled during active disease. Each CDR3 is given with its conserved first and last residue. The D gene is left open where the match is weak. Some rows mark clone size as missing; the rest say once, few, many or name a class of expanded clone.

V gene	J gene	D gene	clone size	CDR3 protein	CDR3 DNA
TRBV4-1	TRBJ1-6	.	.	CASSSTVRQYPSYNSPLHF	TGCGCCAGCAGCTCAACAGTCCGACAGTACCCCTCCTATAATTCACCCCTCCACTTT
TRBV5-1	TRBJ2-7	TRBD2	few	CASSFPTSGSSYEQYF	TGCGCCAGCAGCTTCCCCACTAGCGGGAGCTCCTACGAGCAGTACTTC
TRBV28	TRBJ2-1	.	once	CASSPWDTRSYNEQFF	TGTGCCAGCAGTCCTTGGGACACTAGATCCTACAATGAGCAGTTCTTC
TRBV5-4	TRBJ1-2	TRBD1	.	CASSTRVGQGSDGYTF	TGTGCCAGCAGCACCCGGGTAGGACAGGGGTCCGATGGCTACACCTTC
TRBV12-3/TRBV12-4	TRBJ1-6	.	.	CASSLGQSSPLHF	TGTGCCAGCAGTTTGGGACAATCCTCACCCCTCCACTTT
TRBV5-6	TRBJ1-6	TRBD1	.	CASSSNPGQGTYNSPLHF	TGTGCCAGCAGCTCAAACCCGGGACAGGGGACCTATAATTCACCCCTCCACTTT
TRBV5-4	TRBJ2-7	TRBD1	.	CASRQTGGSYEQYF	TGTGCCAGCAGACAGACAGGGGGTTCTTACGAGCAGTACTTC
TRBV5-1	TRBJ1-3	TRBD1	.	CASSPDRVAGNTIYF	TGCGCCAGCAGCCCTGACAGGGTAGCTGGAAACACCATATATTTT
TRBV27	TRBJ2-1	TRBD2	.	CASSPLPGTSGFYNEQFF	TGTGCCAGCAGTCCCCTCCCCGGGACTAGCGGGTTCTACAATGAGCAGTTCTTC
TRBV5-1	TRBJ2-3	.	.	CASSRQTSTDTQYF	TGCGCCAGCAGCCGACAGACAAGCACAGATACGCAGTATTTT
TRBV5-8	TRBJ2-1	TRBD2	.	CASRGATSGRRNEQFF	TGTGCCAGCAGGGGGGCGACTAGCGGGAGAAGGAATGAGCAGTTCTTC
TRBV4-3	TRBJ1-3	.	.	CASSGGGNTIYF	TGCGCCAGCAGCGGAGGTGGAAACACCATATATTTT
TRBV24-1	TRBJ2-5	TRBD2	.	CATGSGVGRETQYF	TGTGCCACCGGTTCGGGAGTCGGGAGGGAGACCCAGTACTTC
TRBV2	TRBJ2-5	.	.	CASSEETAETQYF	TGTGCCAGCAGTGAAGAAACCGCGGAGACCCAGTACTTC